This T cell receptor beta chain stems from a study of blood T cell repertoires in COVID-19 (TCRdb year 2020). Concerning the study at large: Samples covering the acute and convalescent phases of COVID-19 were provided by collaborators in the United States, Italy and Spain. Where HLA class I and class II types were available, the types were taken from metadata supplied by the sample provider, not from assay-based typing. The repertoires were made available in a free public database intended to serve as a resource for research on the immune response to SARS-CoV-2. The sample metadata nearly always contained a de-identified subject ID, COVID-19 status, age in years and sex. Samples were obtained from the ongoing ImmuneRACE study (first 160 participants) and from some 1,200 subjects provided by 6 global collaborators. The prospective study material was composed of cDNA or gDNA derived from T cells, B-cell-depleted T cells, or PBMCs. Deeply sampled blood TCRbeta repertoires from subjects exposed to, actively infected with, or recovered from COVID-19 were included in the dataset. The full study reports these points: Clinical and demographic metadata were provided uncurated, with the amount varying by source and participant.

One collaborating source in Seattle enrolled patients while the patients were actively infected and followed the patients over time throughout the course of disease. The collaborating institutions used their own protocols to collect whole blood in K2EDTA tubes. For TCRbeta analysis, collaborator samples were shipped as frozen whole blood, as isolated PBMCs, or as DNA extracted from either sample type. Including the terminal cysteine and phenylalanine, the CDR3 comprises 18 residues. The read is trimmed to its CDR3 DNA, 54 bases read in frame from base 1. The immunoSEQ Assay, a bias-controlled multiplex PCR, was used to amplify TCRbeta CDR3 regions from genomic DNA. Per the original workflow: Within the assay, amplification of reference gene primers was used to estimate how many nucleated cells each sample contained. To quantify the absolute abundance of each unique TCRbeta CDR3 rearrangement, sequence reads were collapsed and filtered. For each sample, productive Simpson clonality was calculated by taking the square root of Simpson's diversity index across productive rearrangements. TCRdb limited this immuneACCESS table to in-frame rearrangements with V and J called. A share of clones is missing; checked studies link under half to unresolved V genes, and the rest is unexplained. The V and J calls and clone size come from that table; D and trimming were worked out from the DNA. The sample table contains roughly 180,000 clones; only one count was recorded for approximately 80% of them. The ten largest clones capture about 7% of the sample.

As regards this clone: The specificity of this receptor is unknown. No per-base quality is available; no much larger clone lies one base away.

Sequencing was performed on peripheral blood. This sequence was found in a woman aged 40 to 49 with COVID-19, enrolled during active disease. The rearrangement combines TRBV21-1 with TRBJ1-1; TRBD1 is taken as the D call from the table, unchecked against the DNA. TRBV21-1 is recorded as a pseudogene. The CDR3 region has the sequence CASSKALSDRAYNTEAFF. The nucleotide sequence reads TGTGCCAGCAGCAAAGCTCTATCGGACAGGGCTTATAACACTGAAGCTTTCTTT.